In its sample, the clone carrying this TCR beta chain was seen a few times. The antigen is unknown. This entry comes from a study of T-cell reconstitution after alpha-beta-depleted transplantation in children. As it was prepared, the TCRbeta library received unique molecular identifiers. TCRdb reanalysed the PCR reads using MiXCR and keeps one entry per CDR3 protein. The sample carries about a million distinct CDR3 sequences, about 29% recorded once. The CDR3 is 13 residues long. J lost 0 bases, V lost 6 bases, and 4 bases had no gene match. Germline V gene lookup returns CDR1 SQVTM and CDR2 ANQGSEA. Study-wide points: Two months or so post-transplant, alpha-beta T cells reportedly derived from several hundred expanded graft clones. It was newly produced T cells that mostly accounted for T-cell counts and diversity one year after transplant. The origin of high day-60 TCRbeta diversity in some patients lay in surviving recipient T cells and thymic progenitors.

The origin of this receptor is a boy younger than two who had a stem cell transplant for SCID, so the T cells may come from the graft donor. This material consisted of PBMCs, mostly from graft donor cells, taken 360 days after TCRalphabeta/CD19-depleted stem cell transplant. This chain links TRBV29-1 with TRBJ1-1, with TRBD1 matching 7 bases. CDR3 amino acids: CSVWDRLNTEAFF. The CDR3 DNA sequence: TGCAGCGTATGGGACAGACTGAACACTGAAGCTTTCTTT.